These T cell receptor beta chains were read from a single sample in a study of breast tumors, draining lymph nodes, adjacent tissues. TCRdb reprocessed the multiplex PCR reads with MiXCR, giving one entry per CDR3 protein. Of under 250,000 distinct CDR3 sequences in the sample, 32% are singletons; the top ten hold approximately 1.5%. The sample consisted of axillary lymph node tissue. Receptors were obtained from a female donor with breast cancer. Some clones in this sample may be carry-over from other donors' samples. Each CDR3 is given with its conserved first and last residue. Each record gives: J gene, D gene, V gene, clone size, CDR3 protein. A D gene is named only where the DNA matches it firmly. Expanded clones are given a class, and other clones once, few, many or no size at all.

j_call: TRBJ2-1; d_call: NA; v_call: TRBV7-9; clone_size: many; cdr3_aa: CASSSLPEEGGFF
j_call: TRBJ2-4; d_call: NA; v_call: TRBV3-1; clone_size: many; cdr3_aa: CASSQDILAKNIQYF
j_call: TRBJ2-1; d_call: TRBD2; v_call: TRBV5-1; clone_size: many; cdr3_aa: CASSPSGRAINEQFF
j_call: TRBJ2-3; d_call: NA; v_call: TRBV15; clone_size: many; cdr3_aa: CATSKASTDTQYF
j_call: TRBJ1-4; d_call: NA; v_call: TRBV11-2; clone_size: NA; cdr3_aa: CASSFLTGSTNEKLFF
j_call: TRBJ2-7; d_call: NA; v_call: TRBV28; clone_size: few; cdr3_aa: CASSLSQQGFYRSYEQYF
j_call: TRBJ1-5; d_call: NA; v_call: TRBV24-1; clone_size: many; cdr3_aa: CATSLNGQSQHF
j_call: TRBJ1-5; d_call: NA; v_call: TRBV20-1; clone_size: many; cdr3_aa: CSAVRDINQPQHF
j_call: TRBJ2-6; d_call: TRBD1; v_call: TRBV19; clone_size: many; cdr3_aa: CASSTQGATGANVLTF
j_call: TRBJ2-3; d_call: NA; v_call: TRBV11-3; clone_size: NA; cdr3_aa: CASSLGASTTDTQYF
j_call: TRBJ1-5; d_call: NA; v_call: TRBV27; clone_size: NA; cdr3_aa: CASSLQGLSNQPQHF
j_call: TRBJ2-3; d_call: TRBD2; v_call: TRBV6-5; clone_size: NA; cdr3_aa: CASSPSGRAWADTQYF
j_call: TRBJ2-3; d_call: TRBD1; v_call: TRBV24-1; clone_size: NA; cdr3_aa: CATSDPGTGRTDTQYF
j_call: TRBJ2-3; d_call: TRBD2; v_call: TRBV30; clone_size: many; cdr3_aa: CAWEPGLAPRGTQYF
j_call: TRBJ2-1; d_call: TRBD2; v_call: TRBV11-2; clone_size: many; cdr3_aa: CASSPGTSGQFF
j_call: TRBJ2-5; d_call: TRBD2; v_call: TRBV20-1; clone_size: NA; cdr3_aa: CSARVPSGGKETQYF
j_call: TRBJ1-1; d_call: NA; v_call: TRBV20-1; clone_size: few; cdr3_aa: CSAKQLNTEAFF
j_call: TRBJ1-1; d_call: NA; v_call: TRBV20-1; clone_size: many; cdr3_aa: CSARDPIGGVTEAFF
j_call: TRBJ1-1; d_call: NA; v_call: TRBV5-1; clone_size: NA; cdr3_aa: CASSGAGGGNTEAFF
j_call: TRBJ2-1; d_call: NA; v_call: TRBV7-8; clone_size: NA; cdr3_aa: CASSLRAGYNGQFF
j_call: TRBJ2-1; d_call: TRBD2; v_call: TRBV10-2; clone_size: many; cdr3_aa: CASRDSGASSYNEQFF
j_call: TRBJ1-5; d_call: NA; v_call: TRBV6-6; clone_size: many; cdr3_aa: CASTDPRTVSNQPQHF
j_call: TRBJ1-4; d_call: NA; v_call: TRBV12-3/TRBV12-4; clone_size: NA; cdr3_aa: CASSLTSGRGLSEKLFF
j_call: TRBJ1-2; d_call: TRBD1; v_call: TRBV30; clone_size: many; cdr3_aa: CAWRTGRGYTF
j_call: TRBJ2-5; d_call: NA; v_call: TRBV4-2; clone_size: many; cdr3_aa: CASSQEVTRGQETQYF
j_call: TRBJ2-5; d_call: NA; v_call: TRBV7-2; clone_size: NA; cdr3_aa: CASSPGSGETRYF